Shown below are 27 T cell receptor beta chains from a single sample sequenced in a study of post-analysis software for immune sequencing data. The antigens for these receptors are not known. Libraries were made from TCR beta cDNA, and they carried unique molecular identifiers. TCRdb analysed the PCR reads with MiXCR anew, one entry per CDR3 protein. Of about 200,000 distinct CDR3 sequences detected, 29% appear once; the ten largest clones hold approximately 3%. The study's findings and limits: TRBV5-6, TRBV5-1 and TRBV20-1 belonged to a set of about five TRBV segments that were more frequent in patients than controls.

Sequencing input: blood. These receptors were obtained from a girl aged 2-17 years with multiple sclerosis.

This clonotype was observed many times. The chain has TRBV12-3 or TRBV12-4 and TRBJ2-5; D is uncertain. This CDR3 contains 10 residues. The ends were cut back, 3 bases at V and 9 bases at J, with 5 bases in the middle. The CDR3 region has the DNA TGTGCCAGCAGTTTGGTGGCCCAGTACTTC. Protein product: CASSLVAQYF.

A remark on this clonotype: A much larger clone differs by one base, so this may be a read error. This chain uses TRBV5-6 with TRBJ2-5; 7 nucleotides match TRBD2. This CDR3 is built from 14 residues. CDR1 and CDR2 (germline): SGHDT, YYEEEE. V was pared by 3 bases and J by 0 bases, with 2 bases of the junction left unmatched. Here the CDR3 DNA reads TGTGCCAGCAGCTCAGGGACTAACCAAGAGACCCAGTACTTC. This codes for CASSSGTNQETQYF.

On this clonotype itself: A read error may be the cause here, since a much bigger clone is one base away. The V call is TRBV20-1, the J call TRBJ2-5, with D perhaps matching TRBD2 (5 bases). Trimming pared 7 bases from V and 11 bases from J, leaving 20 bases between. Germline V gene lookup returns CDR1 DFQATT and CDR2 SNEGSKA (reference sequence). This CDR3 is built from 12 residues. The CDR3 bases are TGCAGTGTCGACTATTCCCCCTACGTGCAGTACTTC. Residues: CSVDYSPYVQYF.

A word on this clonotype: A much larger clone differs from this one at a single base, so this may be a read error. The rearrangement joins TRBV7-2 to TRBJ2-1; no firm D call. CDR3 length equals 12 residues. Germline assignment: CDR1 SGHTA and CDR2 FQGNSA. In DNA, the CDR3 is TGTGCCAGCAGCTCGGTTGGCAATGAGCAGCTCTTC. Amino acids: CASSSVGNEQLF.

This chain links TRBV20-1 with TRBJ2-7; D remains ambiguous. CDR1 and CDR2 (germline): DFQATT, SNEGSKA (reference sequence). Deletions cut 5 bases from V and 2 bases from J, with 13 bases between. This CDR3 region has 13 residues. CDR3 in amino acids: CSAALRSTYEQYF. The CDR3 nucleotides are TGCAGTGCTGCCCTTAGGTCCACCTACGAGCAGTACTTC.

This clonotype was seen only once. The V call is TRBV28, the J call TRBJ2-6; D remains ambiguous. The length of the CDR3 is 15 residues. V lost 0 bases, J lost 7 bases, and 10 bases lay in between. Germline CDR1 MDHEN, CDR2 SYDVKM. Here the CDR3 reads CASSLWSQPANVLTF. The CDR3 nucleotides read TGTGCCAGCAGTTTATGGTCGCAGCCAGCCAACGTCCTGACTTTC. Looking up the rest from reference TRBV28 and TRBJ2-6 gives the full variable domain: DVKVTQSSRYLVKRTGEKVFLECVQDMDHENMFWYRQDPGLGLRLIYFSYDVKMKEKGDIPEGYSVSREKKERFSLILESASTNQTSMYLCASSLWSQPANVLTFGAGSRLTVL.

This clonotype came up many times. V is TRBV7-2 and J is TRBJ2-4, with D unresolved. Germline V gene sequence: CDR1 SGHTA, CDR2 FQGNSA. The CDR3 sequence is 13 residues long. Trimming left V 2 bases short and J 8 bases short, with 10 bases between. CDR3 sequence: CASSLWGRDIQYF. The CDR3 DNA follows: TGTGCCAGCAGCTTATGGGGTCGGGACATTCAGTACTTC. Supplemented by reference TRBV7-2 and TRBJ2-4, the full variable domain reads GAGVSQSPSNKVTEKGKDVELRCDPISGHTALYWYRQSLGQGLEFLIYFQGNSAPDKSGLPSDRFSAERTGGSVSTLTIQRTQQEDSAVYLCASSLWGRDIQYFGAGTRLSVL.

As to this clonotype: A much larger clone is a single base away; this may be a read error. The chain uses TRBV20-1 and TRBJ2-3; tentatively, D is TRBD1 or TRBD2 (5 bases each). The CDR3 runs 13 residues. Trimming took 5 bases from V and 6 from J, leaving 15 bases between them. Germline CDR1 DFQATT, CDR2 SNEGSKA (reference sequence). CDR3 DNA sequence: TGCAGTGCTCCCCTGGGGGTAAGGGATACGCAGTATTTT. Protein sequence: CSAPLGVRDTQYF.

The gene calls are TRBV20-1 and TRBJ1-2, with D unclear. CDR3 length: 12 amino acids. V lost 0 bases, J lost 7 bases, and 9 bases lay in between. CDR1 DFQATT and CDR2 SNEGSKA come from the germline V gene (reference sequence). Written as DNA, the CDR3 is TGCAGTGCTAGAGATCGGCCTTTTGGCTACACCTTC. Its protein is CSARDRPFGYTF.

The chain joins TRBV20-1 to TRBJ1-4; D possibly corresponds to TRBD1 (5 bases). Trimming cost V 5 bases and J 4 bases, with 11 bases left between them. The germline V gene encodes CDR1 DFQATT and CDR2 SNEGSKA (reference sequence). The CDR3 is made up of 13 amino acids. CDR3 DNA: TGCAGTGCTCCAACAGGAGTTAATGAAAAACTGTTTTTT. It codes for CSAPTGVNEKLFF.

This clonotype was seen a handful of times. The rearrangement uses TRBV4-1 and TRBJ1-5; D might be TRBD1 (5 bases). Germline V lookup: CDR1 MGHRA, CDR2 YSYEKL. CDR3 length equals 18 residues. The V end was cut by 4 bases, the J end by 6 bases, with 25 bases between. In DNA, the CDR3 is TGCGCCAGCAGCCCCCAAGGCGGGGTAGGGGTTCTCCGTCAGCCCCAGCATTTT. Translation: CASSPQGGVGVLRQPQHF.

As to this clonotype: A much larger clonotype is one base distant, so this may be a read error. This chain uses TRBV10-1 with TRBJ2-3; 9 bases agree with TRBD1. This CDR3 has 14 residues. Germline V gene data show CDR1 as WNHNN and CDR2 as SYGVQD (reference sequence). The J segment lost 7 bases and the V segment lost 0 bases, leaving 2 bases of the junction unmatched. In DNA, the CDR3 is TGCGCCAGCAGTGAGTCCGACAGGGGGAATACGCAGTATTTT. It specifies CASSESDRGNTQYF.

This clonotype was recorded a few times. This chain joins TRBV20-1 and TRBJ2-3; D unclear. The CDR3 is made up of 12 amino acids. V lost 4 bases and J 0 bases, leaving 5 bases between the germline ends. In germline, CDR1 is DFQATT, CDR2 SNEGSKA (reference sequence). The CDR3 coding sequence is TGCAGTGCTATGCCGAGCACAGATACGCAGTATTTT. This sequence encodes CSAMPSTDTQYF.

The sample holds a few counts of this clonotype. A read error may be the cause here, since a much bigger clone is one base away. This chain links TRBV6-4 with TRBJ1-2, with 8 bases identical to TRBD1. The CDR3 consists of 15 residues. Losses at the gene ends were 6 bases for V and 7 bases for J; bases not matched to a gene: 13. CDR1 is MRHNA and CDR2 is SNTAGT in the germline V gene. The CDR3 DNA sequence: TGTGCCAGCAGGGACCTGAGACAGGGGAGAGGTGGCTACACCTTC. Translating gives CASRDLRQGRGGYTF.

This chain uses TRBV27 with TRBJ2-3, with 13 bases identical to TRBD2. The CDR3 sequence is 17 residues long. V was pared by 5 bases and J by 7 bases, with 12 bases of the junction left unmatched. Germline CDR1 and CDR2: MNHEY and SMNVEV (reference sequence). CDR3 protein: CASSPRTSGGAGYTQYF. In DNA form, the CDR3 reads TGTGCCAGCAGTCCCCGAACTAGCGGGGGGGCCGGATATACGCAGTATTTT.

The chain has TRBV5-1 and TRBJ2-5; no clear D. The end of the DNA fits TRBJ2-7 better, so the J call may be wrong. Germline V gene lookup returns CDR1 SGHRS and CDR2 YFSETQ. This CDR3 spans 14 amino acids. CDR3 loop: CASSLGHGVDEQYF. The CDR3 DNA reads as TGCGCCAGCAGCTTGGGACACGGTGTGGACGAGCAGTACTTC.

This clonotype was counted between two and nine times. This clone may be a read error of a much larger clone one base away. The chain couples TRBV29-1 to TRBJ2-4; 13 bases are shared with TRBD2. V was clipped by 6 bases and J by 4 bases; unmatched bases: 6. This CDR3 is built from 15 residues. In germline, CDR1 is SQVTM, CDR2 ANQGSEA. CDR3 region: CSVAGTSGTKNIQYF. The DNA of the CDR3 is TGCAGCGTCGCAGGGACTAGCGGGACGAAAAACATTCAGTACTTC.

The chain recombines TRBV10-3 with TRBJ1-1; no reliable D call. The V gene's germline CDR1 is ENHRY and CDR2 SYGVKD. V lost 11 bases, J lost 1 base, and 14 bases lay in between. CDR3 size: 13 residues. CDR3 protein: CASSSYENTEAFF. The CDR3 DNA reads TGTGCCTCCTCTTCTTATGAGAACACTGAAGCTTTCTTT.

This clonotype was recorded at least ten times. The V gene is TRBV7-9, the J gene TRBJ2-6; the D call may be TRBD1 or TRBD2 (5 bases each). This CDR3 is built from 17 residues. V was shortened by 10 bases and J by 0 bases, with 19 bases between the two germline ends. Looked up from germline, CDR1 is SEHNR and CDR2 is FQNEAQ (reference sequence). The CDR3 DNA sequence: TGTGCCACCAAACTAGGGGTCAAAAGCTCTGGGGCCAACGTCCTGACTTTC. This sequence encodes CATKLGVKSSGANVLTF.

Details on this clonotype: Since a much larger clone is just one base distant, this may be a read error. The chain is built from TRBV5-1 and TRBJ2-1, with a weak D call TRBD1 (6 bases). Germline CDR1 and CDR2: SGHRS and YFSETQ. The CDR3 runs 12 residues. V lost 4 bases and J 7 bases, leaving 9 bases between the germline ends. The CDR3 DNA reads TGCGCCAGCAGCGTAGGGGGTAATGAGCAGTTCTTC. It yields the protein CASSVGGNEQFF.

This clonotype was seen a few times. The rearrangement joins TRBV5-5 to TRBJ1-1, with D uncertain. The CDR3 has 13 residues. From germline, CDR1 is SGHKS and CDR2 YYEKEE (reference sequence). V shed 2 bases and J shed 11 bases, with 16 bases lying between them. CDR3 nucleotides: TGTGCCAGCAGCTTTCTCGGGGTTGAGTGGGCTTTCTTT. Encoded protein: CASSFLGVEWAFF.

The chain carries TRBV7-2 and TRBJ2-1, with D possibly TRBD2 on 6 matching bases. This CDR3 contains 14 residues. Per germline, CDR1 SGHTA and CDR2 FQGNSA. Trimming stripped 1 base from V and 4 bases from J, with 8 bases between. Here the CDR3 DNA reads TGTGCCAGCAGCTTAGACGGGACTTACAATGAGCAGTTCTTC. Translation: CASSLDGTYNEQFF.

About this clonotype itself: A read error is possible here, since a much larger clone lies one base away. Here the CDR3 omits its conserved ending phenylalanine or tryptophan, so a read error is the likely source. V usage is TRBV5-1 and J usage is TRBJ2-5, with a weak D call TRBD2 (6 bases). V was clipped by 4 bases and J by 4 bases, with 17 bases between them. The CDR3 is 15 residues long. Germline V gene data show CDR1 as SGHRS and CDR2 as YFSETQ. CDR3 nucleotides: TGCGCCAGCAGCGCTCTAGCGCGGCGGGGAGAGACCCAGTACTGC. Encoded protein: CASSALARRGETQYC.

This clonotype was picked up a small number of times. The chain joins TRBV28 to TRBJ1-6, with 7 bases lining up with TRBD1. Trimming cost V 8 bases and J 7 bases; bases outside gene matches: 11. This CDR3 region has 15 residues. Germline lookup yields CDR1 MDHEN and CDR2 SYDVKM. The chain's CDR3 is CASVTFGRGNSPLHF. The CDR3 coding sequence is TGTGCCAGCGTCACGTTCGGCAGGGGGAATTCACCCCTCCACTTT.

This clonotype was found a few times. The V and J genes are TRBV20-1 and TRBJ1-6, with 9 bases that match TRBD1. The CDR3 extends over 14 amino acids. Germline V lookup: CDR1 DFQATT, CDR2 SNEGSKA (reference sequence). Unmatched junction bases numbered 9, after V lost 5 bases and J lost 10 bases. In DNA form, the CDR3 reads TGCAGTGCTCGGGGACAGGGAGGGGGATCACCCCTCCACTTT. Translated: CSARGQGGGSPLHF.

A word on this clonotype: A much bigger clone sits one base away, suggesting this may be a read error. This CDR3 is CSVARGEESVGLFF. The DNA for the CDR3 is TGCAGCGTTGCCCGGGGGGAGGAATCTGTGGGGCTGTTTTTT. The chain carries TRBV29-1 and TRBJ1-4; TRBD1 is a possible D gene (5 bases). V was clipped by 4 bases and J by 14 bases, with 23 bases between them. This CDR3 spans 14 amino acids. Germline CDR1 reads SQVTM; CDR2 reads ANQGSEA. The full variable domain, rest sourced from reference TRBV29-1 and TRBJ1-4, is SAVISQKPSRDICQRGTSLTIQCQVDSQVTMMFWYRQQPGQSLTLIATANQGSEATYESGFVIDKFPISRPNLTFSTLTVSNMSPEDSSIYLCSVARGEESVGLFFGSGTQLSVL.

About this clonotype itself: At one boundary the junction diverges from the germline segment, which might be a read error. The chain joins TRBV28 to TRBJ2-3; 9 bases match TRBD2. Per germline, CDR1 MDHEN and CDR2 SYDVKM. This CDR3 comprises 13 residues. The CDR3 reads CASILAGADTQYF. The CDR3 region has the DNA TGTGCCAGCATTTTAGCGGGAGCAGATACGCAGTATTTT. Based on the CDR3 plus reference TRBV28 and TRBJ2-3, the full variable domain is DVKVTQSSRYLVKRTGEKVFLECVQDMDHENMFWYRQDPGLGLRLIYFSYDVKMKEKGDIPEGYSVSREKKERFSLILESASTNQTSMYLCASILAGADTQYFGPGTRLTVL.